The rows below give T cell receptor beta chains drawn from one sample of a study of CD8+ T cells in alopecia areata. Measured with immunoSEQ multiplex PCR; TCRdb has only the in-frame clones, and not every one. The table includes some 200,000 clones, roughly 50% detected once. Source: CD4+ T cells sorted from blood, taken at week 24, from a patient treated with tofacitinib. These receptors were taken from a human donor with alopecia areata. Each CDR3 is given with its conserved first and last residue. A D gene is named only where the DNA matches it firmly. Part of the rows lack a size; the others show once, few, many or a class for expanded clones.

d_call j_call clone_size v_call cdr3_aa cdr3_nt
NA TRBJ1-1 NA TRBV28 CASTLLGAGQNTEAFF TGTGCCAGCACCCTCCTTGGAGCAGGGCAGAACACTGAAGCTTTCTTT
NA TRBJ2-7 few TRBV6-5 CASRGGTYEQYF TGTGCCAGCAGAGGGGGGACATACGAGCAGTACTTC
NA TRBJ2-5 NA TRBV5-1 CASSLDSLETQYF TGCGCCAGCAGCTTGGACAGCTTAGAGACCCAGTACTTC
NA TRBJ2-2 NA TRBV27 CASRTSGELFF TGTGCCAGCAGAACCAGCGGGGAGCTGTTTTTT
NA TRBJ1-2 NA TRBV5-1 CASSLVQPNYGYTF TGCGCCAGCAGCTTGGTACAGCCCAACTATGGCTACACCTTC
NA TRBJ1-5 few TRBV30 CAWARGGNQPQHF TGTGCCTGGGCGAGAGGAGGTAATCAGCCCCAGCATTTT
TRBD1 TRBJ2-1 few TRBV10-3 CAISESTGGSYNEQFF TGTGCCATCAGTGAGTCGACAGGGGGGTCCTACAATGAGCAGTTCTTC
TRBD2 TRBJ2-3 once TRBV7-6 CASSQGLAGGLADTQYF TGTGCCAGCAGCCAGGGACTAGCGGGAGGTCTTGCAGATACGCAGTATTTT
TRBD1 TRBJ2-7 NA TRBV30 CAWSVGTGVFEQYF TGTGCCTGGAGTGTAGGGACAGGGGTCTTCGAGCAGTACTTC
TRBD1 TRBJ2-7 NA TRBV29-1 CSVGFAGTGGGEQYF TGCAGCGTTGGATTCGCCGGGACAGGGGGAGGCGAGCAGTACTTC
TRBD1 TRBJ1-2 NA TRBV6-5 CASTSGGTNYGYTF TGTGCCAGCACCTCAGGGGGTACTAACTATGGCTACACCTTC
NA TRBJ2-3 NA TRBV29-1 CSADPPGSPYTDTQYF TGCAGCGCCGACCCCCCAGGTTCTCCCTACACAGATACGCAGTATTTT
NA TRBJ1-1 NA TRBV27 CASSLMGRFGTEAFF TGTGCCAGCTCCCTGATGGGGAGGTTTGGCACTGAAGCTTTCTTT
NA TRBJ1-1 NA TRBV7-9 CASRIRDTEAFF TGTGCCAGCAGGATCCGGGACACTGAAGCTTTCTTT
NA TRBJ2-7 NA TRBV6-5 CASSYGTLYEQYF TGTGCCAGCAGTTACGGGACACTTTACGAGCAGTACTTC
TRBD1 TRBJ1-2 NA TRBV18 CASSPGQGVYGYTF TGTGCCAGCTCACCAGGCCAGGGGGTCTATGGCTACACCTTC
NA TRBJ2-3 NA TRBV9 CASSLGPTDTQYF TGTGCCAGCAGCTTAGGGCCCACAGATACGCAGTATTTT
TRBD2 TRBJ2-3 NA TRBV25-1 CASSDLGLAGDTDTQYF TGTGCCAGCAGTGATCTAGGACTAGCGGGAGACACAGATACGCAGTATTTT
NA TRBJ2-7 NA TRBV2 CASSVVGSEQYF TGTGCCAGCAGTGTTGTCGGTAGCGAGCAGTACTTC
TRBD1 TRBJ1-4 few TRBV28 CASRLTLGQGDEKLFF TGTGCCAGCAGACTAACCCTCGGACAGGGGGATGAAAAACTGTTTTTT
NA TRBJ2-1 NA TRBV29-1 CLGGSGLGEQFF TGCCTAGGGGGGTCTGGGTTGGGCGAGCAGTTCTTC
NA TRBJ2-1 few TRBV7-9 CASSLATVRNNEQFF TGTGCCAGCAGCTTAGCCACAGTCCGTAACAATGAGCAGTTCTTC
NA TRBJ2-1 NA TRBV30 CAWSVGDPSYNEQFF TGTGCCTGGAGTGTTGGGGACCCGTCCTACAATGAGCAGTTCTTC
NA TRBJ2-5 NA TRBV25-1 CASSELMTQYF TGTGCCAGCAGTGAGCTGATGACCCAGTACTTC
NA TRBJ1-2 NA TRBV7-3 CASSPEGSTNYGYTF TGTGCCAGCAGCCCGGAAGGGTCGACTAACTATGGCTACACCTTC
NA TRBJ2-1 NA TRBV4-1 CASSQEVPGGPYNEQFF TGCGCCAGCAGCCAAGAAGTTCCGGGGGGCCCCTACAATGAGCAGTTCTTC
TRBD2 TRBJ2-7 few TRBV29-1 CSVETSGSSYEQYF TGCAGCGTGGAAACTAGCGGGTCCTCCTACGAGCAGTACTTC
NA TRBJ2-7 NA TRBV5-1 CASRFGVWGEVAYEQYF TGCGCCAGCAGGTTCGGGGTCTGGGGGGAAGTCGCCTACGAGCAGTACTTC